This T cell receptor beta chain was recorded in a study of blood T cell repertoires in COVID-19. Germline CDR1 and CDR2: LGHDT and YNNKEL (reference sequence). CDR3 size: 15 residues. The J segment lost 4 bases and the V segment lost 0 bases, leaving 2 bases of the junction unmatched. As handled by the study authors: Using reference gene primer amplification, nucleated cell counts were estimated. Profiling relied on immunoSEQ multiplex PCR, and the TCRdb table lists in-frame clones only, not all of them. For V, J and clone size, that table is used; D and trimming come from the DNA. The sample lists 80,000 to 100,000 clones, approximately 90% occurring once. Patients at the Seattle site were enrolled during active infection and followed longitudinally.

The TCR originated in a human donor with COVID-19, enrolled during active disease. The donor label of this sample is uncertain. The genes are TRBV3-1 (or the pseudogene TRBV3-2) and TRBJ1-5, with TRBD1 matching 8 bases. Sequenced sample: peripheral blood. CDR3 bases: TGTGCCAGCAGCCAAGAAACAGGGGGGAATCAGCCCCAGCATTTT. Translation gives CASSQETGGNQPQHF.